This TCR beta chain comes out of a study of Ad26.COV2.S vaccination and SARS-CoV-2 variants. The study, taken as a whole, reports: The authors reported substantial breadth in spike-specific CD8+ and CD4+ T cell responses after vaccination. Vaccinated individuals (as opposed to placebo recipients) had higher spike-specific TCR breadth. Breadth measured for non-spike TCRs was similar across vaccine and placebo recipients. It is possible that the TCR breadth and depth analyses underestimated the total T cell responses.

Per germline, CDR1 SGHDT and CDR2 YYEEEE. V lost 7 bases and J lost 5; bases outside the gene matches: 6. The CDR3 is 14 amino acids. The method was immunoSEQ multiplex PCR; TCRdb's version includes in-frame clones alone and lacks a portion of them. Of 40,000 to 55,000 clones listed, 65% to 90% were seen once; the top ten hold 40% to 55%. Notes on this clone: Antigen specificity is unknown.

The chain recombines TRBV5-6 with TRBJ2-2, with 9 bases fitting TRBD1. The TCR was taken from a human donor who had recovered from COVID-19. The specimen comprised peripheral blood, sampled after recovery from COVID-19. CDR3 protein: CASAGQGSTGELFF. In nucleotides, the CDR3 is TGTGCCAGCGCGGGACAGGGAAGTACCGGGGAGCTGTTTTTT.